Given below is one T cell receptor beta chain in context. Its antigen is still unknown. Per-nucleotide qualities are absent, and no much larger clonotype sits a single base away. This specimen belongs to a study of shared clonotypes between healthy human individuals (dated by TCRdb to the early 2020s). About the full investigation: The cohort comprised a couple of women and three men aged 18 to 49 years. For each donor, CD4 naive and CD4 memory were each given three plates, CD8 naive was given two plates, and CD8 memory was given one plate. Each donor's leukapheresis produced roughly between about 0.8 and 10 billion PBMCs. Blood TCR repertoires of about five healthy adults were deeply sequenced to estimate repertoire size and the extent of clonotype sharing between individuals. Libraries were prepared and TCR repertoires were sequenced by different laboratories using diverse techniques, in order to increase sequencing depth and limit assay-specific biases.

Healthy HIV-negative adults with no recently reported acute infections or vaccinations were included as donors. Only Caucasian adults living in Nashville, Tennessee, USA were represented among the donors. CD4+ T cells were enriched by magnetic negative selection, after which naive cells were positively selected on CD45RA and the negative fraction was taken as the memory subset. Blood was obtained by leukapheresis, after which PBMCs were separated by Ficoll-Histopaque density gradient centrifugation and cryopreserved in liquid nitrogen vapor phase. Analytical flow cytometry was used to check the purity and quantity of each magnetically sorted T cell population. Genomic DNA was isolated from each sorted fraction and quantified by UV absorbance on a Nanodrop 2000c. Using the deep immunoSEQ assay, multiplex PCR amplified TCR CDR3 regions from genomic DNA. Extracted genomic DNA from each cell subset was spread evenly across all wells of several immunoSEQ 96-well plates, with each plate serving as a replicate. For sorted subsets, roughly 200 ng of genomic DNA, equivalent to around 31,000 T cell genomes, went into each replicate PCR. The purified libraries were quantified using a Qubit 3.0 fluorometer, sized with a Bioanalyzer 2100, and then quantified again using the KAPA Library Quantification kit. Every immunoSEQ 96-well plate was sequenced on a dedicated single-read 150-cycle Illumina NextSeq 550 flow cell. Processing in the source paper ran as follows. Because only junctional sequences without quality scores were contained in the immunoSEQ output, filtering matching that applied to full-length reads could not be performed. Sequences were annotated with PyIR, a Python wrapper for IgBLAST v1.9, using IMGT germline references to assign V/J genes and CDR3. Reads were filtered out if the reads had weak V/J assignments (E-value above 1e-6), no CDR3, stop codons, out-of-frame junctions, or ambiguous translated residues. V3J clonotypes were defined by identical inferred V gene, J gene, and CDR3 amino acid sequence. Percentage overlap between repertoires was calculated by dividing the number of shared unique clonotypes by the size of the smaller repertoire. Three approaches were used to assess repertoire richness: RTK rarefaction, the Chao1 estimator, and Recon v2.1 estimates of unobserved clonotypes. For all TCRbeta clonotypes obtained by the gDNA method from a few donors, generation probabilities were computed with OLGA. TCRdb mirrors the immuneACCESS table, restricted to in-frame sequences. Some clones are absent from its copies; in checked studies, under half trace to an unresolved V gene, and the reason for the others is unknown. V and J calls and clone size are given by that table; D and trimming were obtained from the DNA. This sample has roughly 1 million clones in its table, and around 74% of those were observed once. About 1.4% of the sample comes from the top ten.

Overall study results and their limits: Even with the large sequencing depth, rarefaction of the sorted-subset datasets indicated that sequencing was incomplete. Because the study included only a small number of donors, the genetic and exposure-history diversity represented was limited. Compared with non-shared clonotypes, clonotypes shared by all four sorted-subset donors had higher generation probabilities. Across a handful of donors, around 5% of naive CD4, more than 3% of naive CD8, about 2.3% of memory CD4, and about 0.4% of memory CD8 clonotypes were shared. Pairwise subsampling led to the expectation that sequencing depth would affect the degree of clonotype sharing among donors. Larger estimated clonotype richness was generally found for naive subsets than for memory subsets. Sampling was limited to blood, and TCR repertoires in tissue likely differ from TCR repertoires in blood.

The junction shows trimming of 7 bases on V and 8 bases on J, and the gene matches do not reach 6 bases of it. The germline V gene specifies ENHRY as CDR1 and SYGVKD as CDR2. The CDR3 runs 13 amino acids, cysteine and phenylalanine included. Only CDR3 DNA is held: 39 bases, read in frame from base 1. This sequence uses TRBV10-3 and TRBJ2-1; 9 middle bases align to TRBD2. This clonotype was sampled from a young man in good health. Sequencing used memory CD4+ T cells sorted from blood. Read against the paper, the sample's cell subset or site label means: CD45RA-negative fraction. At the DNA level, the sequence is TGTGCCATCATGCGGGAGGGCCTGGATGAGCAGTTCTTC. This translates into CAIMREGLDEQFF.